This TCR beta chain was retrieved from a study of blood T cell repertoires in COVID-19. About the research overall: Material from acute and convalescent COVID-19 was sourced from the United States, Italy and Spain. PBMCs, B-cell-depleted T cells, or T cells were the source of the cDNA or gDNA that made up the material.

J was trimmed by 2 bases and V by 4 bases; bases with no gene match: 3. This CDR3 has 15 residues. CDR1 is SGHVS, CDR2 FQNEAQ, per germline. The authors' processing: By means of reference gene primer amplification, nucleated cell counts were estimated. TCRdb's table, derived via immunoSEQ multiplex PCR, lists solely in-frame clones and lacks some. The D gene and trimming were derived from the DNA, and the V and J assignments and clone size from that table. The repertoire consists of about 60,000 clones, with about 91% occurring once and the leading ten covering 4.8%. The source is a man aged 60-69 years with acute or convalescent COVID-19. Sequencing was carried out using peripheral blood. This rearrangement joins TRBV7-8 to TRBJ1-1; 11 bases are shared with TRBD1. The CDR3 DNA follows: TGTGCCAGCAGCTGGGGACAGGGGGGAAACACTGAAGCTTTCTTT. Protein product: CASSWGQGGNTEAFF. Looking up the rest from reference TRBV7-8 and TRBJ1-1 gives the full variable domain: GAGVSQSPRYKVAKRGQDVALRCDPISGHVSLFWYQQALGQGPEFLTYFQNEAQLDKSGLPSDRFFAERPEGSVSTLKIQRTQQEDSAVYLCASSWGQGGNTEAFFGQGTRLTVV.